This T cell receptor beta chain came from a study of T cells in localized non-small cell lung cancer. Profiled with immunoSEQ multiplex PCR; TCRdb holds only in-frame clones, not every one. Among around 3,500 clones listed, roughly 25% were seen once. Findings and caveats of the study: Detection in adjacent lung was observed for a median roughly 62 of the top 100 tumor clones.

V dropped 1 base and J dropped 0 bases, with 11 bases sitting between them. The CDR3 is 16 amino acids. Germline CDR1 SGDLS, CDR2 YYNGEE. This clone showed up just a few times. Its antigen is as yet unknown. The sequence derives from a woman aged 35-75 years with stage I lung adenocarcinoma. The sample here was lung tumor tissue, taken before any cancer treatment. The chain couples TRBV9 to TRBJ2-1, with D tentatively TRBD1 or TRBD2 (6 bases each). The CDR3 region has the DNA TGTGCCAGCAGCGTATCGAGGGGGGCCTCCTACAATGAGCAGTTCTTC. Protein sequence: CASSVSRGASYNEQFF.